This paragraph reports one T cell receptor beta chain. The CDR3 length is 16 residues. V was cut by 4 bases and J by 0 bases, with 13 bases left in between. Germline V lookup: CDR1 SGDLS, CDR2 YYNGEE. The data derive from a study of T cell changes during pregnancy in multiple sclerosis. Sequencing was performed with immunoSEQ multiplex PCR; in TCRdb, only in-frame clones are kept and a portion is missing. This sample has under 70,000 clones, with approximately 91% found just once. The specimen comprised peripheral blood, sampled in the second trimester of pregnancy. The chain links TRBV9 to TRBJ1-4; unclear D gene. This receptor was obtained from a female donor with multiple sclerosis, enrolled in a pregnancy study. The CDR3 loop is CASSPRGTATNEKLFF. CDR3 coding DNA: TGTGCCAGCAGCCCCCGGGGAACCGCAACTAATGAAAAACTGTTTTTT. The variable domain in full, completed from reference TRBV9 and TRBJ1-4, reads DSGVTQTPKHLITATGQRVTLRCSPRSGDLSVYWYQQSLDQGLQFLIQYYNGEERAKGNILERFSAQQFPDLHSELNLSSLELGDSALYFCASSPRGTATNEKLFFGSGTQLSVL.